The sequence of this TCR beta chain was determined in a study of early T cells in non-severe SARS-CoV-2 infection. Unique molecular identifiers (one per individual cDNA molecule) were attached. Each CDR3 protein gets one entry after TCRdb re-called the 5' RACE reads with MiXCR. Of tens of thousands of distinct CDR3 sequences detected, over 8% appear once; the ten largest clones hold about 5.3%. The clonotype was recovered from an adult who was a healthcare worker with PCR-confirmed SARS-CoV-2 infection or an uninfected control (not recorded which). The material was whole blood, obtained at baseline.

The CDR3 spells CASSLNRLVGQYF. As DNA, the CDR3 is TGTGCCAGCAGTTTAAATCGGTTGGTAGGGCAGTACTTC. The chain uses TRBV12-3 or TRBV12-4 and TRBJ2-7, with D hard to call. The length of the CDR3 is 13 residues. The V gene lost 2 bases and the J gene lost 9 bases, with 14 bases spanning the gap.